This T cell receptor beta chain was recorded in a study of blood T cell repertoires in COVID-19. Seattle patients were enrolled during active infection and followed longitudinally. Original handling: Amplification with reference gene primers provided the estimates of nucleated cell counts. The table came from immunoSEQ multiplex PCR; TCRdb's copy has only in-frame clones and leaves some out. V and J calls and clone size follow that table, whereas D and trimming were derived from the DNA. The sample shows 150,000 or so clones, more than 80% of them seen only once. Germline CDR1 is MNHEY and CDR2 is SMNVEV (reference sequence). Trimming removed 6 bases from V and 8 bases from J; junction bases left unmatched: 9. This CDR3 comprises 15 residues.

The sequencing input was peripheral blood. This sequence originates from a man aged 18-30 years with COVID-19, enrolled during active disease. This rearrangement joins TRBV27 to TRBJ2-1, with TRBD2 matching over 11 bases. The DNA of the CDR3 is TGTGCCAGCAGACGGACTAGCGGGTTTATTGATGAGCAGTTCTTC. Protein sequence: CASRRTSGFIDEQFF.